The T cell receptor (beta chain) described here comes from a study of blood T cell repertoires in COVID-19. At the level of the study: There were acute and convalescent COVID-19 samples, and they came from the United States, Italy and Spain. The analysed material was cDNA or gDNA that came from T cells, B-cell-depleted T cells, or PBMCs.

Participant-given clinical history determined each cohort assignment. The study counted Cohort 3 donors as recovered given two negative PCRs, clearance, or symptom resolution. The germline V gene has CDR1 LNHDA and CDR2 SQIVND (reference sequence). This CDR3 contains 16 residues. V lost 0 bases to trimming and J lost 9 bases; unmatched junction nucleotides: 12. Libraries were prepared by immunoSEQ multiplex PCR; TCRdb keeps only in-frame clonotypes and omits some of them. The sample shows a few hundred thousand clones, roughly 88% of them seen only once. This clonotype was obtained from a woman aged 45-65 years who had recovered from COVID-19. The chain recombines TRBV19 with TRBJ2-5; 8 bases align to TRBD2. The sample consisted of PBMCs or T cells enriched from blood (not recorded which). Written as DNA, the CDR3 is TGTGCCAGTAGTATAGAAGACGGGGGGGCAAGAGGGGCCCAGTACTTC. Translation gives CASSIEDGGARGAQYF.